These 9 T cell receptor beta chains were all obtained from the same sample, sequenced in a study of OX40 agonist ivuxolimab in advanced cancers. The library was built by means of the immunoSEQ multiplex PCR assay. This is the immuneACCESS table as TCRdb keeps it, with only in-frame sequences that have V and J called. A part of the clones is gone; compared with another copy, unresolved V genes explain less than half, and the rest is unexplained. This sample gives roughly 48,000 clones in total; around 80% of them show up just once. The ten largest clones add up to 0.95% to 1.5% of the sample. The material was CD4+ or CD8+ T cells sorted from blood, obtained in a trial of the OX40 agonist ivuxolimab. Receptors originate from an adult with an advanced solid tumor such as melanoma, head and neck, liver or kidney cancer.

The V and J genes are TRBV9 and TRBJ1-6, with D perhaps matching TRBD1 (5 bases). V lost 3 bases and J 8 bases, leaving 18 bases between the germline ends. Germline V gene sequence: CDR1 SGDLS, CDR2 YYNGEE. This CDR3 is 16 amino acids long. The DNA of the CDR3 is TGTGCCAGCAGCGGAGTGGGGGGTTCGGCGTATTCACCCCTCCACTTT. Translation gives CASSGVGGSAYSPLHF.

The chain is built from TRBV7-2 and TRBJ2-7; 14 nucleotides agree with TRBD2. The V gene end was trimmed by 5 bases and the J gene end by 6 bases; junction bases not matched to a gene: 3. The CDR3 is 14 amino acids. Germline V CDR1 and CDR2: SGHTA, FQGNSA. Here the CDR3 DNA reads TGTGCCAGCAGCCGAGGACTAGCGGGGGGCGAGCAGTACTTC. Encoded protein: CASSRGLAGGEQYF.

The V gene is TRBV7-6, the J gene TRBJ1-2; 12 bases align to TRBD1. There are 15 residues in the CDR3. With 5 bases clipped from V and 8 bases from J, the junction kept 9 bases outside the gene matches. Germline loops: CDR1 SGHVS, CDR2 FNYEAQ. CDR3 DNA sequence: TGTGCCAGCAGCCCGAGCGCGGGGACAGGGGGCGGCTACACCTTC. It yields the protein CASSPSAGTGGGYTF.

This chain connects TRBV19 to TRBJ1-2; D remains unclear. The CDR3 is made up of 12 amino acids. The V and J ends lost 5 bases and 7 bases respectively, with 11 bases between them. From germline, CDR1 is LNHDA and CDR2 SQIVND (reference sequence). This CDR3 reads CASSEGLGGYTF. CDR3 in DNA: TGTGCCAGTAGTGAGGGATTGGGTGGCTACACCTTC.

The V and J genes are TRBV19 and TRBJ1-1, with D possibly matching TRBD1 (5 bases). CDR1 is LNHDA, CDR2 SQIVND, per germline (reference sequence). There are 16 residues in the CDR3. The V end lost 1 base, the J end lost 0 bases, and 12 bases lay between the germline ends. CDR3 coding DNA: TGTGCCAGTAGTATAGGGGGGAACAGACTGAACACTGAAGCTTTCTTT. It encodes CASSIGGNRLNTEAFF.

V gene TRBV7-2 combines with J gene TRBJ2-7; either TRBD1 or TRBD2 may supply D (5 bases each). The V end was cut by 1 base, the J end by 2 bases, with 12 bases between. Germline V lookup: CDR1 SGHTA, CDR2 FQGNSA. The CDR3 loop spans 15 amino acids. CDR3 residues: CASSLETGTTYEQYF. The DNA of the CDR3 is TGTGCCAGCAGCTTAGAAACCGGGACGACCTACGAGCAGTACTTC. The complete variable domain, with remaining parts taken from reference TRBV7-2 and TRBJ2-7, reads GAGVSQSPSNKVTEKGKDVELRCDPISGHTALYWYRQSLGQGLEFLIYFQGNSAPDKSGLPSDRFSAERTGGSVSTLTIQRTQQEDSAVYLCASSLETGTTYEQYFGPGTRLTVT.

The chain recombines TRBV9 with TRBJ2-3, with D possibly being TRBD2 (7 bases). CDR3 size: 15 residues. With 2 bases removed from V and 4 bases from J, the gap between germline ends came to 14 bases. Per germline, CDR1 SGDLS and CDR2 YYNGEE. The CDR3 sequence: CASSVHGGQADTQYF. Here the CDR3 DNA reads TGTGCCAGCAGCGTCCACGGGGGGCAAGCAGATACGCAGTATTTT.

For the CDR3, the DNA is TGTGCCAGCAGTCCCAACGCCAGGGGGAATTCACCCCTCCACTTT. Protein product: CASSPNARGNSPLHF. The chain couples TRBV27 to TRBJ1-6; 7 positions agree with TRBD1. Germline CDR1 MNHEY, CDR2 SMNVEV (reference sequence). There are 15 residues in the CDR3. Trimming took 5 bases from V and 7 from J; bases not matched to a gene: 8.

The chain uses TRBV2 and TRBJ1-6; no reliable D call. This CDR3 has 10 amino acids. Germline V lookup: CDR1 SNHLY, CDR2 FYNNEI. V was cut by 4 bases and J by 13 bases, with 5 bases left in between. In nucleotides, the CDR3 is TGTGCCAGCAGTGTTACCCCCCTCCACTTT. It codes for CASSVTPLHF.